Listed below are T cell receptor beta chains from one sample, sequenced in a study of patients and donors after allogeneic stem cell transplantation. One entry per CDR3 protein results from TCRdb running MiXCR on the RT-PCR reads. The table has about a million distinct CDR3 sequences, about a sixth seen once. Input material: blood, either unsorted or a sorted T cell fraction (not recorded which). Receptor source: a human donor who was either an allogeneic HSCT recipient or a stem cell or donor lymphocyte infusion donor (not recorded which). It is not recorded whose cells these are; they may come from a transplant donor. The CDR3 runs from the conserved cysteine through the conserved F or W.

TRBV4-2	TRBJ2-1	CASRSGTSGTNEQFF
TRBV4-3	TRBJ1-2	CASSQVPPRGYGYTF
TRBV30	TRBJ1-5	CAWSVRDQPQHF
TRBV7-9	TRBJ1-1	CASSLAFSEDTEAFF
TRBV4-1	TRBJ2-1	CASSQGGQDINEQFF
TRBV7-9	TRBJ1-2	CASSLATQGPYYGYTF
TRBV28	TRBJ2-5	CASSSPLDRGQETQYF
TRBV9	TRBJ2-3	CASSVDRADTQYF
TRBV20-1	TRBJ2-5	CSARRDRGPGETQYF
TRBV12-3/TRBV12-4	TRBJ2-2	CASSPIPPGTRGTGELFF
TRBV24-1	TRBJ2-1	CATSDEEGEDGRARDEQFF
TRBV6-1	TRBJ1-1	CASSSPDREDEAFF
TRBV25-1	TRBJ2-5	CASSKSGRQETQYF
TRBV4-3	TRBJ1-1	CASSQVQTLGAEAFF
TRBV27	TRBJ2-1	CASSPGPAALGEQFF
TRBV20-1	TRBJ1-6	CSALAGTHYNSPLHF
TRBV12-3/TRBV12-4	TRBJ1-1	CASSRGQGARGTEAFF
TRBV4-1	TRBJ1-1	CASSQRRGQGNTEAFF
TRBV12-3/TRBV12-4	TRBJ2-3	CASSSSLAVGPDTQYF
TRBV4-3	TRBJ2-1	CASSRGGTSSYNEQFF
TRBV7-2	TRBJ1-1	CASSLWGRGIGTEAFF
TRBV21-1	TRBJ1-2	CASSLSLLTGSGYTF
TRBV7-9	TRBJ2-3	CASSSSRGLTDTQYF
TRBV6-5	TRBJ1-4	CASSYSAGASGNEKLFF
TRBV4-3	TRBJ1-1	CASSQDWQLNTEAFF
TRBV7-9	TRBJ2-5	CASSLDFESKGYF
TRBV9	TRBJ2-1	CASSVDASGGYNEQFF
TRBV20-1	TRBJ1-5	CSATTGASNQPQHF
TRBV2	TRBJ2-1	CASSERGAQYNEQFF
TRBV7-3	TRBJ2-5	CASSQSAPETQYF
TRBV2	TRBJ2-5	CASSGEQRETQYF
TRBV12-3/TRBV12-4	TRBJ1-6	CASSLRQFNSPLHF
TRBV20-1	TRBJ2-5	CSARVAGEETQYF
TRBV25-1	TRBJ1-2	CASSVGGVSYGYTF
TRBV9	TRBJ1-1	CASSPRDDTNTEAFF
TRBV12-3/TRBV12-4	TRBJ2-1	CASSLGTGGWNEQFF
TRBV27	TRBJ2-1	CASRLTFGTHPDNEQFF
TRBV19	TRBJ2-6	CASSLVPTGANVLTF
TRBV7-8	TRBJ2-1	CASDLRQVSSYNEQFF
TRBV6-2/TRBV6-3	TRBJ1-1	CASSYRRQNTEAFF